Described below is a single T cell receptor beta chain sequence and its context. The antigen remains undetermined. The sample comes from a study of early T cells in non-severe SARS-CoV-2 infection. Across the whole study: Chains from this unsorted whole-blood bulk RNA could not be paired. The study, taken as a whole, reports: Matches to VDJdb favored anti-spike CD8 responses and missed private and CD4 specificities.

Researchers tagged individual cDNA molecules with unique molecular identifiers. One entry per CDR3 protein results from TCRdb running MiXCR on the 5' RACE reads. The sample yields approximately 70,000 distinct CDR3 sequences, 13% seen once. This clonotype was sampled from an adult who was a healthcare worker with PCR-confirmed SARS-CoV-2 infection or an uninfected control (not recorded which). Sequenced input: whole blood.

CDR3 nucleotides: TGTGCCAGCAGCCAACCGGGACAGGCAACGAACACCGGGGAGCTGTTTTTT. This encodes CASSQPGQATNTGELFF. The V and J genes are TRBV6-5 and TRBJ2-2, with 8 bases matching TRBD1. The CDR3 contains 17 residues. The trim removed 6 bases at V and 0 bases at J, leaving 9 bases unmatched. From germline, CDR1 is MNHEY and CDR2 SVGAGI.